This entry features one T cell receptor beta chain sequence. Clones were sequenced by immunoSEQ multiplex PCR, and TCRdb holds only the in-frame ones, with some missing. The repertoire holds tens of thousands of clones, with around 90% as singletons. This specimen belongs to a study of blood T cell repertoires in COVID-19. Across the whole study: From T cells, B-cell-depleted T cells, or PBMCs came the material, which was cDNA or gDNA.

V was pared by 4 bases and J by 2 bases, with 12 bases between. Germline CDR1 reads MNHEY; CDR2 reads SMNVEV (reference sequence). This CDR3 region has 15 residues. The TCR sequence derives from a man aged 60-69 years with acute or convalescent COVID-19. The rearrangement uses TRBV27 and TRBJ2-1; D is possibly TRBD1 (5 bases). Source material: peripheral blood. The CDR3 is CASSSWTSPYNEQFF. The CDR3 DNA follows: TGTGCCAGCAGTTCATGGACATCGCCCTACAATGAGCAGTTCTTC.